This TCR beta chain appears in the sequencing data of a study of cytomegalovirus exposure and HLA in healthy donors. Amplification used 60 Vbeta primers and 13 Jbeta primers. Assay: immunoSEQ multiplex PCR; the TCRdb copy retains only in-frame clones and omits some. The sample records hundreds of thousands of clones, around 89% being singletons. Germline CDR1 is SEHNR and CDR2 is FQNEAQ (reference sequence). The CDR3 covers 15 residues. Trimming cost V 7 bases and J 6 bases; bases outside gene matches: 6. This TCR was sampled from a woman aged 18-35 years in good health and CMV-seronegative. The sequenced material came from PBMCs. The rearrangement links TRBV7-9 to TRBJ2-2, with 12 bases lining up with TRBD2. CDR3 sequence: CASTGLAGPAGELFF. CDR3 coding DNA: TGTGCCAGCACAGGACTAGCGGGGCCCGCCGGGGAGCTGTTTTTT.